The 17 T cell receptor beta chains listed next were all sequenced from one sample in a study of post-analysis software for immune sequencing data. These receptors have no identified antigens. Unique molecular identifiers were carried by the TCR beta cDNA libraries. From the PCR reads, TCRdb called clonotypes with MiXCR, one entry per CDR3 protein. Among 750,000 to 900,000 distinct CDR3 sequences, about 43% were seen once, and the ten largest hold roughly 4.9%. General study points: A few TRBV segments (TRBV5-6, TRBV5-1 and TRBV20-1 among them) occurred more frequently in patients than in controls.

The sample taken for sequencing was blood. These receptors came from a girl aged 10 to 17 with multiple sclerosis.

This chain connects TRBV29-1 to TRBJ1-4, with 7 bases identical to TRBD1. The CDR3 loop spans 14 amino acids. The junction had 6 bases not matched to a gene; V was cut back by 7 bases and J by 1 base. Germline lookup yields CDR1 SQVTM and CDR2 ANQGSEA. This CDR3 is CSGYYRGTNEKLFF. Here the CDR3 DNA reads TGCAGCGGATATTACAGGGGAACTAATGAAAAACTGTTTTTT.

The chain recombines TRBV7-2 with TRBJ1-1; perhaps TRBD1 as D (6 bases). Per the germline V gene, CDR1 is SGHTA and CDR2 is FQGNSA. The CDR3 consists of 13 residues. Between the trimmed V and J ends, which lost 5 bases and 11 bases, there was a span of 18 bases. CDR3 protein: CASSPNRAGEAFF. The CDR3 nucleotides read TGTGCCAGCAGCCCTAACCGGGCAGGGGAGGCTTTCTTT.

This clonotype showed up many times. At one end the junction does not follow the germline gene, possibly because of a read error. V is TRBV7-2 and J is TRBJ2-3; 9 bases line up with TRBD1. Per germline, CDR1 SGHTA and CDR2 FQGNSA. The CDR3 runs 13 residues. The CDR3 nucleotides read TGTGCCCGCAGGGGACAGGGAGTAGATACGCAGTATTTT. Protein product: CARRGQGVDTQYF.

The rearrangement links TRBV27 to TRBJ2-1; D is undetermined. From germline, CDR1 is MNHEY and CDR2 SMNVEV (reference sequence). V was pared by 3 bases and J by 9 bases, with 9 bases between. The CDR3 is 12 amino acids. The CDR3 sequence is CASSFTGIEQFF. CDR3 bases: TGTGCCAGCAGTTTTACCGGAATTGAGCAGTTCTTC.

V is TRBV10-3 and J is TRBJ1-5, with 8 bases fitting TRBD1. The CDR3 totals 16 residues. Germline assignment: CDR1 ENHRY and CDR2 SYGVKD. Unmatched junction bases numbered 4, after V lost 0 bases and J lost 3 bases. This CDR3 reads CAISESGQAFNQPQHF. CDR3 nucleotide sequence: TGTGCCATCAGTGAGTCGGGACAGGCCTTCAATCAGCCCCAGCATTTT.

V gene TRBV5-1 combines with J gene TRBJ2-7; D remains unclear. This CDR3 is 16 amino acids long. Between the trimmed V and J ends, which lost 0 bases and 4 bases, there was a span of 17 bases. The germline V gene encodes CDR1 SGHRS and CDR2 YFSETQ. CDR3 bases: TGCGCCAGCAGCTTGGGAGCAATTGGACCTCAGTACGAGCAGTACTTC. Translated: CASSLGAIGPQYEQYF.

This sequence joins TRBV12-3 or TRBV12-4 and TRBJ1-2, with 7 nucleotides matching TRBD1. Trimming cost V 10 bases and J 2 bases; bases outside gene matches: 10. The CDR3 totals 14 residues. The DNA of the CDR3 is TGTGCCACCAACCCGGGACAGCTAAACTATGGCTACACCTTC. It is translated as CATNPGQLNYGYTF.

Only a few counts were recorded for this clonotype. The CDR3 spells CASSFPASDLQGEQYF. CDR3 DNA: TGTGCCAGCAGCTTTCCGGCTAGCGACTTGCAAGGCGAGCAGTACTTC. This chain uses TRBV7-2 with TRBJ2-4; tentatively, D is TRBD2 (6 bases). The J call could be wrong; TRBJ2-7 is a better fit for the DNA end. Germline lookup yields CDR1 SGHTA and CDR2 FQGNSA. The CDR3 extends over 16 amino acids.

The CDR3 DNA is TGTGCCAGCAGCCCGGGACTAAACACAGATACGCAGTATTTT. This translates into CASSPGLNTDTQYF. The chain carries TRBV7-3 and TRBJ2-3; 7 bases are a match to TRBD2. The CDR3 runs 14 residues. With V trimmed by 5 bases and J by 2 bases, 4 bases remained unmatched. Germline V gives CDR1 SGHTA, CDR2 FQGTGA.

Note on this clonotype: Given a much more abundant clone one base away, this may be a read error. This chain links TRBV20-1 with TRBJ2-3, with 9 positions matching TRBD2. The germline gives CDR1 DFQATT, CDR2 SNEGSKA (reference sequence). CDR3 length equals 17 residues. J gave up 2 bases and V 7 bases, and 16 bases lay outside the gene matches. For the CDR3, the DNA is TGCAGTGTCGCCAAGACATTAGCGGGAGAGAACACAGATACGCAGTATTTT. Translation: CSVAKTLAGENTDTQYF.

This clonotype was counted between two and nine times. The chain combines TRBV27 with TRBJ1-2; 7 nucleotides agree with TRBD1. CDR1 MNHEY and CDR2 SMNVEV come from the germline V gene (reference sequence). CDR3 length: 14 residues. Trimming cost V 3 bases and J 6 bases; bases outside gene matches: 7. The DNA of the CDR3 is TGTGCCAGCAGTTTCGGAGGGGGCGGGAATGGCTACACCTTC. As protein: CASSFGGGGNGYTF.

The J gene is TRBJ2-3, the V gene TRBV20-1; D not resolved. CDR1 is DFQATT, CDR2 SNEGSKA, per germline (reference sequence). V was trimmed by 3 bases and J by 8 bases, leaving 9 bases between them. This CDR3 is 11 amino acids long. CDR3 in DNA: TGCAGTGCTAGCATACCCCCTACGCAGTATTTT. Its translation: CSASIPPTQYF.

The gene calls are TRBV4-1 and TRBJ2-7; D gene uncertain. The J call may not be correct, given that the DNA end is closer to TRBJ2-5. This CDR3 has 14 residues. In germline, CDR1 is MGHRA, CDR2 YSYEKL. The CDR3 spells CASSQAAAGETQYF. CDR3 bases: TGCGCCAGCAGCCAGGCGGCTGCTGGGGAGACCCAGTACTTC.

This clonotype was detected only a few times. This rearrangement joins TRBV28 to TRBJ2-7; D remains ambiguous. The CDR3 sequence is 13 residues long. Trimming cost V 5 bases and J 4 bases, with 12 bases left between them. In germline, CDR1 is MDHEN, CDR2 SYDVKM. CDR3 loop: CASSQPTLYEQYF. For the CDR3, the DNA is TGTGCCAGCAGTCAACCGACACTATACGAGCAGTACTTC.

V is TRBV20-1 and J is TRBJ2-4; 11 positions match TRBD2. The J call may be mistaken, given a closer DNA end match to TRBJ2-7. In germline, CDR1 is DFQATT, CDR2 SNEGSKA (reference sequence). CDR3 size: 15 residues. The CDR3 nucleotides are TGCAGTGCTAGAAAGACTAGCGGGAAGGCAGACGAGCAGTACTTC. Its translation is CSARKTSGKADEQYF.

This rearrangement joins TRBV6-2 or TRBV6-3 to TRBJ2-2; 8 positions match TRBD1. The CDR3 totals 16 residues. The V gene end was trimmed by 7 bases and the J gene end by 1 base; junction bases not matched to a gene: 8. Germline CDR1 is MNHEY and CDR2 is SVGEGT. CDR3 nucleotides: TGTGCCAGCACCATACCCGGGACAGGGAACACCGGGGAGCTGTTTTTT. It codes for CASTIPGTGNTGELFF.

To note about this clonotype: A much larger clonotype is one base distant, so this may be a read error. This chain connects TRBV29-1 to TRBJ1-5; D uncertain. Trimming cost V 5 bases and J 0 bases, with 8 bases left between them. Germline loops: CDR1 SQVTM, CDR2 ANQGSEA. The CDR3 is 13 amino acids. CDR3 sequence: CSVRDDSNQPQHF. CDR3 in DNA: TGCAGCGTTCGCGACGATAGCAATCAGCCCCAGCATTTT.